Each of the 32 T cell receptor beta chains below was sequenced from the same sample in a study of control samples from healthy donors and cancer patients. The protocol was immunoSEQ multiplex PCR, while the TCRdb copy is restricted to in-frame clones and leaves out a portion. Here the sample table reports 150,000 to 200,000 clones. The specimen sequenced was blood. Receptors were obtained from a woman between 25 and 40 years old in good health.

V and J are TRBV5-1 and TRBJ1-6, with TRBD1 as a possible D gene (5 bases). CDR1 and CDR2 from the germline V gene are SGHRS and YFSETQ. V dropped 0 bases and J dropped 14 bases, with 21 bases sitting between them. The CDR3 is 16 residues long. CDR3 sequence reads: CASSLEAGARGITLHF. The DNA for the CDR3 is TGCGCCAGCAGCTTGGAGGCCGGGGCTCGGGGGATCACCCTCCACTTT.

CDR3 coding DNA: TGTGCCAGCAGCTTGGGCGGTAGGGAAGATACGCAGTATTTT. This sequence encodes CASSLGGREDTQYF. The rearrangement uses TRBV5-8 and TRBJ2-3, with D unclear. The germline V and J ends were trimmed by 0 bases and 5 bases, with 10 bases remaining between them. Germline V gene sequence: CDR1 SGHTS, CDR2 YDEGEE. This CDR3 region has 14 residues.

The chain links TRBV29-1 to TRBJ1-1; TRBD1 is a possible D gene (5 bases). The CDR3 covers 11 residues. Trimming pared 2 bases from V and 4 bases from J, leaving 5 bases between. Germline lookup yields CDR1 SQVTM and CDR2 ANQGSEA. CDR3 region: CSVETGTEAFF. The CDR3 nucleotides are TGCAGCGTTGAAACAGGCACTGAAGCTTTCTTT.

J is TRBJ1-1 and V is TRBV5-4; 7 nucleotides match TRBD1. CDR1 and CDR2 from the germline V gene are SGHNT and YYREEE (reference sequence). V shed 4 bases and J 0 bases; nucleotides not matched to a gene: 3. This CDR3 comprises 14 residues. The CDR3 is CASSPTGVNTEAFF. CDR3 nucleotides: TGTGCCAGCAGCCCAACAGGGGTGAACACTGAAGCTTTCTTT.

J is TRBJ1-1 and V is TRBV7-2, with D possibly being TRBD1 (5 bases). V shed 2 bases and J shed 0 bases, with 10 bases lying between them. The V gene's germline CDR1 is SGHTA and CDR2 FQGNSA. The CDR3 consists of 15 residues. The CDR3 sequence is CASSLMTVMNTEAFF. The CDR3 nucleotides read TGTGCCAGCAGCTTAATGACAGTCATGAACACTGAAGCTTTCTTT.

V gene TRBV6-2 or TRBV6-3 combines with J gene TRBJ1-1, with D hard to call. Germline V gene data show CDR1 as MNHEY and CDR2 as SVGEGT. The V end lost 2 bases, the J end lost 1 base, and 5 bases lay between the germline ends. The CDR3 has 13 residues. In DNA form, the CDR3 reads TGTGCCAGCAGTTACGAGAGGAACACTGAAGCTTTCTTT. Translating it yields CASSYERNTEAFF.

This chain uses TRBV27 with TRBJ1-2; D perhaps matches TRBD1 (5 bases). Trimming shortened V by 3 bases and J by 5 bases, and 13 bases separated the two germline ends. The CDR3 extends over 14 amino acids. Looked up from germline, CDR1 is MNHEY and CDR2 is SMNVEV (reference sequence). CDR3 protein: CASSFQSRGYGYTF. The CDR3 DNA reads TGTGCCAGCAGTTTCCAGTCCCGGGGGTATGGCTACACCTTC.

This rearrangement joins TRBV11-2 to TRBJ1-6; D uncertain. Germline lookup yields CDR1 SGHAT and CDR2 FQNNGV. The CDR3 is made up of 15 amino acids. V was cut by 1 base and J by 7 bases, with 11 bases left in between. CDR3 amino acids: CASSLGYLRNSPLHF. CDR3 nucleotides: TGTGCCAGCAGCTTAGGGTACCTACGGAATTCACCCCTCCACTTT. The variable domain in full, completed from reference TRBV11-2 and TRBJ1-6, reads EAGVAQSPRYKIIEKRQSVAFWCNPISGHATLYWYQQILGQGPKLLIQFQNNGVVDDSQLPKDRFSAERLKGVDSTLKIQPAKLEDSAVYLCASSLGYLRNSPLHFGNGTRLTVT.

On this clone itself: This same CDR3 is encoded by further DNA sequences in the sample. Written as DNA, the CDR3 is TGTGCCAGCAGCGTAGGACTCAGGGCCGAGCCCCTCCACTTT. Amino acids: CASSVGLRAEPLHF. V and J are TRBV9 and TRBJ1-6, with a weak D call TRBD1 (5 bases). Germline assignment: CDR1 SGDLS and CDR2 YYNGEE. Trimming cost V 0 bases and J 13 bases, with 14 bases left between them. The CDR3 consists of 14 residues.

The chain has TRBV7-2 and TRBJ1-2; 7 positions agree with TRBD1. This CDR3 has 13 amino acids. CDR1 and CDR2 (germline): SGHTA, FQGNSA. Trimming at V came to 1 base and at J to 8 bases, leaving 4 bases not matched to a gene. CDR3 sequence reads: CASSLEGAEGYTF. The CDR3 DNA follows: TGTGCCAGCAGCTTAGAGGGGGCGGAAGGCTACACCTTC. The full variable domain, completed using reference TRBV7-2 and TRBJ1-2, is GAGVSQSPSNKVTEKGKDVELRCDPISGHTALYWYRQSLGQGLEFLIYFQGNSAPDKSGLPSDRFSAERTGGSVSTLTIQRTQQEDSAVYLCASSLEGAEGYTFGSGTRLTVV.

The V gene is TRBV27, the J gene TRBJ2-3; possible D gene TRBD1, 5 bases. CDR3 length equals 18 residues. With 9 bases removed from V and 1 base from J, the gap between germline ends came to 26 bases. In germline, CDR1 is MNHEY, CDR2 SMNVEV (reference sequence). The CDR3 region is CASSLHNRLLGRTDTQYF. The CDR3 region has the DNA TGTGCCAGTAGTCTGCACAACAGGCTGCTGGGCCGCACAGATACGCAGTATTTT.

The chain joins TRBV19 to TRBJ1-5, with a tentative D call TRBD1 (5 bases). Trimming stripped 3 bases from V and 5 bases from J, with 20 bases between. The CDR3 is made up of 17 amino acids. Looked up from germline, CDR1 is LNHDA and CDR2 is SQIVND (reference sequence). The CDR3 is CASSIARRAGTYQPQHF. CDR3 nucleotides: TGTGCCAGTAGTATCGCTAGAAGGGCAGGGACCTATCAGCCCCAGCATTTT.

The chain links TRBV6-5 to TRBJ2-3, with D possibly being TRBD1 (5 bases). V lost 0 bases and J lost 1, with 8 bases in between. CDR3 length: 15 amino acids. Looked up from germline, CDR1 is MNHEY and CDR2 is SVGAGI. The CDR3 is CASSYSEQGTDTQYF. The CDR3 nucleotides are TGTGCCAGCAGTTACTCGGAACAGGGCACAGATACGCAGTATTTT.

This rearrangement joins TRBV9 to TRBJ1-2; no clear D. The CDR3 has 11 amino acids. The germline V gene encodes CDR1 SGDLS and CDR2 YYNGEE. Trimming took 10 bases from V and 4 from J, leaving 11 bases between them. This CDR3 is CAVKGTYGYTF. CDR3 nucleotide sequence: TGTGCCGTTAAGGGTACCTATGGCTACACCTTC. The full variable domain, rest sourced from reference TRBV9 and TRBJ1-2, is DSGVTQTPKHLITATGQRVTLRCSPRSGDLSVYWYQQSLDQGLQFLIQYYNGEERAKGNILERFSAQQFPDLHSELNLSSLELGDSALYFCAVKGTYGYTFGSGTRLTVV.

The V and J genes are TRBV14 and TRBJ2-3; TRBD2 is a possible D gene (5 bases). CDR3 length equals 14 residues. Trimming cost V 4 bases and J 7 bases, with 15 bases left between them. Germline CDR1 reads SGHDN; CDR2 reads FVKESK. The CDR3 protein is CASSPRVARHTQYF. In nucleotides, the CDR3 is TGTGCCAGCAGCCCCCGGGTAGCGCGGCATACGCAGTATTTT.

The chain employs TRBV5-1 and TRBJ1-1; maybe TRBD1 (5 bases). The CDR3 is made up of 16 amino acids. V lost 0 bases, J lost 1 base, and 13 bases lay in between. From germline, CDR1 is SGHRS and CDR2 YFSETQ. The CDR3, as DNA: TGCGCCAGCAGCTTGGCCCTCAGGGTGACGAACACTGAAGCTTTCTTT. Protein sequence: CASSLALRVTNTEAFF.

The chain combines TRBV6-5 with TRBJ2-3; D is undetermined. Deletions cut 2 bases from V and 3 bases from J, with 6 bases between. CDR3 length equals 13 residues. From germline, CDR1 is MNHEY and CDR2 SVGAGI. The CDR3 spells CASSYRLTDTQYF. As DNA, the CDR3 is TGTGCCAGCAGTTACAGACTGACAGATACGCAGTATTTT.

The rearrangement joins TRBV2 to TRBJ1-2; D gene unclear. CDR3 length: 14 residues. V was pared by 1 base and J by 2 bases, with 8 bases between. Germline values: CDR1 SNHLY, CDR2 FYNNEI. This CDR3 reads CASSEEWSNYGYTF. The CDR3 DNA sequence: TGTGCCAGCAGTGAAGAATGGTCGAACTATGGCTACACCTTC.

The genes are TRBV2 and TRBJ1-2, with D hard to call. V was pared by 0 bases and J by 0 bases, with 5 bases between. Germline values: CDR1 SNHLY, CDR2 FYNNEI. This CDR3 is built from 14 residues. CDR3 sequence (DNA): TGTGCCAGCAGTGAAGCGCTTACTAACTATGGCTACACCTTC. Translating it yields CASSEALTNYGYTF.

This chain uses TRBV24-1 with TRBJ2-3; D might be TRBD1 (5 bases). Trimming cost V 4 bases and J 5 bases, with 18 bases left between them. The length of the CDR3 is 16 residues. Germline lookup yields CDR1 KGHDR and CDR2 SFDVKD. The CDR3 DNA reads as TGTGCCACCAGTGACCCAGGGTTAGTTTCGGGAGATACGCAGTATTTT. Translation gives CATSDPGLVSGDTQYF.

The genes are TRBV6-5 and TRBJ2-5; possibly TRBD1 for D (5 bases). Germline V gene sequence: CDR1 MNHEY, CDR2 SVGAGI. The CDR3 covers 14 residues. Trimming took 0 bases from V and 1 from J, leaving 6 bases between them. The chain's CDR3 is CASSYSRAQETQYF. CDR3 DNA: TGTGCCAGCAGTTACTCCAGGGCCCAAGAGACCCAGTACTTC.

V gene TRBV5-1 combines with J gene TRBJ1-1, with D tentatively TRBD1 (5 bases). The CDR3 has 17 residues. V lost 0 bases and J lost 5, with 20 bases in between. Germline values: CDR1 SGHRS, CDR2 YFSETQ. CDR3 DNA: TGCGCCAGCAGCTTGGTGGCTAGCAGGGCTGGGGCTACTGAAGCTTTCTTT. Its translation: CASSLVASRAGATEAFF.

The CDR3 DNA is TGCGCCAGCAGCTCCCGGGACAGTAATGAAAAACTGTTTTTT. Its protein product is CASSSRDSNEKLFF. The rearrangement links TRBV5-1 to TRBJ1-4, with TRBD1 matching 7 bases. Germline V lookup: CDR1 SGHRS, CDR2 YFSETQ. Trimming cost V 3 bases and J 4 bases; bases outside gene matches: 3. The CDR3 spans 14 residues.

This chain uses TRBV11-2 with TRBJ1-6, with 9 bases lining up with TRBD1. CDR1 is SGHAT, CDR2 FQNNGV, per germline. The CDR3 covers 19 residues. Trimming at V came to 5 bases and at J to 10 bases, leaving 21 bases not matched to a gene. DNA for the CDR3: TGTGCCAGCAGCCCTAGACAAAGGGGACCGGGACAGGGAAAGTCACCCCTCCACTTT. The encoded protein is CASSPRQRGPGQGKSPLHF.

The chain uses TRBV19 and TRBJ2-7; no definite D call. Trimming pared 6 bases from V and 2 bases from J, leaving 14 bases between. The CDR3 spans 14 residues. The germline gives CDR1 LNHDA, CDR2 SQIVND (reference sequence). DNA for the CDR3: TGTGCCAGTAGCGGGCAGCTTCCCACCTACGAGCAGTACTTC. Its protein is CASSGQLPTYEQYF.

Comment on this clone: One junction end does not reproduce the germline sequence, and a read error may be involved. V is TRBV6-2 or TRBV6-3 and J is TRBJ1-2; D uncertain. Germline CDR1 reads MNHEY; CDR2 reads SVGEGT. The CDR3 is 11 residues long. DNA for the CDR3: TGTGCCAGCAGTTGGCGGTATGTCTACACCTTC. Amino acid sequence: CASSWRYVYTF.

The chain recombines TRBV25-1 with TRBJ1-1, with D perhaps matching TRBD1 (5 bases). Germline V gene lookup returns CDR1 MGHDK and CDR2 SYGVNS. The CDR3 has 15 amino acids. V was pared by 3 bases and J by 3 bases, with 14 bases between. CDR3 sequence reads: CASSEPREGDTEAFF. The CDR3 DNA is TGTGCCAGCAGTGAGCCCAGGGAGGGCGACACTGAAGCTTTCTTT.

The chain recombines TRBV27 with TRBJ1-1, with D tentatively TRBD1 (6 bases). The V end was cut by 10 bases, the J end by 4 bases, with 13 bases between. The CDR3 covers 12 residues. The germline V gene encodes CDR1 MNHEY and CDR2 SMNVEV (reference sequence). DNA of the CDR3: TGTGCCACCCAAGCGGGGGCCACTGAAGCTTTCTTT. Translated, it gives CATQAGATEAFF.

The chain joins TRBV6-2 or TRBV6-3 to TRBJ1-5, with TRBD1 as a possible D gene (5 bases). This CDR3 comprises 12 residues. V lost 8 bases and J lost 6, with 11 bases in between. Germline CDR1 and CDR2: MNHEY and SVGEGT. CDR3 amino acids: CASGLGGQPQHF. DNA of the CDR3: TGTGCCAGCGGCCTGGGGGGTCAGCCCCAGCATTTT.

The chain has TRBV3-1 (or the pseudogene TRBV3-2) and TRBJ2-1, with D possibly being TRBD1 or TRBD2 (6 bases each). CDR1 LGHDT and CDR2 YNNKEL come from the germline V gene (reference sequence). The V end was cut by 3 bases, the J end by 6 bases, with 18 bases between. The CDR3 is 16 residues long. CDR3 coding DNA: TGTGCCAGCAGCCATGAGGCCGTTGGAGGGGGCAATGAGCAGTTCTTC. It yields the protein CASSHEAVGGGNEQFF.

V is TRBV28 and J is TRBJ1-2, with D unclear. Per the germline V gene, CDR1 is MDHEN and CDR2 is SYDVKM. The ends were cut back, 3 bases at V and 7 bases at J, with 15 bases in the middle. The CDR3 is 14 amino acids. The CDR3 protein is CASSFGRPSSGYTF. In DNA, the CDR3 is TGTGCCAGCAGTTTCGGGAGGCCCTCCTCTGGCTACACCTTC.

The chain has TRBV6-4 and TRBJ2-3; the D gene is possibly TRBD2 (6 bases). Germline CDR1 reads MRHNA; CDR2 reads SNTAGT. V dropped 5 bases and J dropped 9 bases, with 15 bases sitting between them. The CDR3 is 13 residues long. CDR3 sequence: CASSPSALGTQYF. In nucleotides, the CDR3 is TGTGCCAGCAGTCCTAGCGCCCTGGGGACGCAGTATTTT.